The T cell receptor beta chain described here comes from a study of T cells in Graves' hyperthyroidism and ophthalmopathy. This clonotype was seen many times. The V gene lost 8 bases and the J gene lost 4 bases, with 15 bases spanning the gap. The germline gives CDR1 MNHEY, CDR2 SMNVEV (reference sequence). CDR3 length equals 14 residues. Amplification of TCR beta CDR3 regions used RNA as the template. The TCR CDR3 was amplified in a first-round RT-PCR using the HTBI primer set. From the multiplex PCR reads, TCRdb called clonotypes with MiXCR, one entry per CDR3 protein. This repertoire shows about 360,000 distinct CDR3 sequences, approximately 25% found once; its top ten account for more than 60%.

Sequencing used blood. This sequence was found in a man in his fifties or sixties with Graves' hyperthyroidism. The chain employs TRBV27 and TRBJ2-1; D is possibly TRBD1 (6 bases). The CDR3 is CASRTGTTYNEQFF. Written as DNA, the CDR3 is TGTGCCAGCCGAACCGGGACAACGTACAATGAGCAGTTCTTC.